This T cell receptor beta chain comes out of a study of lymphopenia after photon versus proton radiotherapy. Overall study results and limits: Proton therapy kept repertoires fairly stable, unlike photons, which gained effector/memory cells. Only patients who died were analyzed for survival; proton advantage is unproven.

A remark on this clone: Its antigen is not identified.

V was clipped by 4 bases and J by 0 bases, with 12 bases between them. The CDR3 loop spans 15 amino acids. Germline-derived CDR1 and CDR2 are SEHNR and FQNEAQ (reference sequence). Assay: immunoSEQ multiplex PCR; the TCRdb copy retains only in-frame clones and omits some. Of 35,000 to 45,000 clones listed, around 86% are singletons. The V and J genes are TRBV7-9 and TRBJ1-2, with D perhaps TRBD1 (5 bases). The TCR comes from a woman between 65 and 79 years old with pancreatic cancer. Sequenced here: peripheral blood, sampled from a patient treated with proton-based radiotherapy. The CDR3 here is CASSYSGLSNYGYTF. The CDR3 DNA is TGTGCCAGCAGCTACTCAGGGTTGTCTAACTATGGCTACACCTTC. The full variable domain, completed using reference TRBV7-9 and TRBJ1-2, is DTGVSQNPRHKITKRGQNVTFRCDPISEHNRLYWYRQTLGQGPEFLTYFQNEAQLEKSRLLSDRFSAERPKGSFSTLEIQRTEQGDSAMYLCASSYSGLSNYGYTFGSGTRLTVV.